The T cell receptor beta chain under discussion was sequenced for a study of T cell repertoires in cytomegalovirus infection. Study overall: CMV infection and matching HLA type were both indicated by public TCR beta signatures. Study findings and constraints: CMV-specific HLA-C-restricted TCR beta clonotypes dominated the ex vivo response. Carriers of CMV and the relevant HLA type were discriminated by public TCR beta frequency.

Regarding this clonotype: What it binds is unknown.

Via MiXCR, TCRdb re-called the reads, giving one row per CDR3 protein. The sample lists about 230,000 distinct CDR3 sequences, roughly 6.5% occurring once. The CDR3 is 18 amino acids. With V trimmed by 0 bases and J by 6 bases, 12 bases remained unmatched. Germline loops: CDR1 SGHTA, CDR2 FQGNSA. The TCR comes from a human donor in good health (CMV status not recorded). Some clones in this sample may be carry-over from other donors' samples. This sequence joins TRBV7-2 and TRBJ2-3; 10 nucleotides align to TRBD2. Sample: PBMCs. The CDR3 sequence is CASSLALAAGGATDTQYF. The CDR3 nucleotides are TGTGCCAGCAGCTTAGCTTTGGCAGCGGGGGGGGCAACGGATACGCAGTATTTT. The full variable domain, completed using reference TRBV7-2 and TRBJ2-3, is GAGVSQSPSNKVTEKGKDVELRCDPISGHTALYWYRQSLGQGLEFLIYFQGNSAPDKSGLPSDRFSAERTGGSVSTLTIQRTQQEDSAVYLCASSLALAAGGATDTQYFGPGTRLTVL.